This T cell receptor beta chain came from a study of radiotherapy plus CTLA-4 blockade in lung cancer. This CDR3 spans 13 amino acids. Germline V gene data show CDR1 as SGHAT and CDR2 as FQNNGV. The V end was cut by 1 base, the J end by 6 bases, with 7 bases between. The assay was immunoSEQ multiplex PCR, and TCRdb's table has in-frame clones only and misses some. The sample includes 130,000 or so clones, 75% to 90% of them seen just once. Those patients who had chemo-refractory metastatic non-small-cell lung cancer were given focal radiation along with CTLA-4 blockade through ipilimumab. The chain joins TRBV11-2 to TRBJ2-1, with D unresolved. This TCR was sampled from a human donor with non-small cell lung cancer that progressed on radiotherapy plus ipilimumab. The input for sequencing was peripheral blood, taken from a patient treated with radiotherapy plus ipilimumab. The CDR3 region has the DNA TGTGCCAGCAGCTTAGTGGGCAGCAATGAGCAGTTCTTC. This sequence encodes CASSLVGSNEQFF.